The 6 T cell receptor beta chains listed next were all sequenced from one sample in a study of T cells in Graves' hyperthyroidism and ophthalmopathy. RNA transcripts served as the template for amplifying TCR beta CDR3 regions. First-round RT-PCR targeting the TCR CDR3 was performed with the HTBI primer set. TCRdb re-called the multiplex PCR reads with MiXCR, one entry per CDR3 protein. The sample carries over 650,000 distinct CDR3 sequences, around 15% recorded once. The sample comprised blood. These TCRs come from a man aged 18 to 29 with Graves' hyperthyroidism.

In this sample, this clonotype turned up a few times. V is TRBV29-1 and J is TRBJ2-2; D not certain. This CDR3 region has 15 residues. Germline V lookup: CDR1 SQVTM, CDR2 ANQGSEA. Trimming removed 2 bases from V and 2 bases from J, with 12 bases in between. The CDR3 DNA reads as TGCAGCGTTGAATTAGCTTTTAGTAACACCGGGGAGCTGTTTTTT. Translation gives CSVELAFSNTGELFF.

This clonotype was observed many times. V usage is TRBV10-3 and J usage is TRBJ1-5; tentative D call: TRBD1 (6 bases). From germline, CDR1 is ENHRY and CDR2 SYGVKD. This CDR3 is built from 15 residues. V was shortened by 0 bases and J by 4 bases, with 10 bases between the two germline ends. CDR3 region: CAISESGGGNQPQHF. The DNA for the CDR3 is TGTGCCATCAGTGAGTCGGGAGGGGGGAATCAGCCCCAGCATTTT.

This chain links TRBV12-3 or TRBV12-4 with TRBJ2-2, with 7 bases aligning to TRBD1. The CDR3 contains 16 residues. Trimming took 6 bases from V and 2 from J; bases not matched to a gene: 9. CDR3 sequence: CASRPWGTANTGELFF. The DNA for the CDR3 is TGTGCCAGCAGACCCTGGGGGACAGCCAACACCGGGGAGCTGTTTTTT.

The chain carries TRBV7-9 and TRBJ2-2, with D possibly TRBD2 on 5 matching bases. V was clipped by 3 bases and J by 6 bases, with 8 bases between them. Germline CDR1 reads SEHNR; CDR2 reads FQNEAQ (reference sequence). The CDR3 spans 13 residues. As DNA, the CDR3 is TGTGCCAGCAGCTTCCGGGATCCCGGGGAGCTGTTTTTT. Protein product: CASSFRDPGELFF.

This clonotype has a handful of counts. This chain joins TRBV29-1 and TRBJ1-1, with 7 nucleotides matching TRBD1. This CDR3 contains 13 residues. Germline-derived CDR1 and CDR2 are SQVTM and ANQGSEA. The ends lost 6 bases at V and 1 base at J; junction bases unmatched: 5. In DNA form, the CDR3 reads TGCAGCGTGGTCGACAGGGAGAACACTGAAGCTTTCTTT. Translation: CSVVDRENTEAFF.

This clonotype was seen ten or more times. The V call is TRBV7-9, the J call TRBJ2-1; 15 nucleotides match TRBD2. From germline, CDR1 is SEHNR and CDR2 FQNEAQ (reference sequence). This CDR3 region has 17 residues. The V and J ends lost 4 bases and 8 bases, in that order; junction bases with no gene match: 9. In nucleotides, the CDR3 is TGTGCCAGCAGCTCACCGCGGACTAGCGGGAGGGTCCATGAGCAGTTCTTC. This codes for CASSSPRTSGRVHEQFF.